The text below deals with one TCR beta chain. The CDR3 has 17 residues. The germline gives CDR1 SGHVS, CDR2 FQNEAQ. The V and J ends lost 0 bases and 0 bases, in that order; junction bases with no gene match: 6. Produced via immunoSEQ multiplex PCR; TCRdb's table is partial and in-frame only. The sample contains about 360,000 clones, about 89% of which appear only once. The source of the sample is a study of blood T cell repertoires in COVID-19. Study in general: The study drew acute and convalescent COVID-19 samples from the United States, Italy and Spain.

The sequence was obtained from a middle-aged man in a cohort exposed to, infected with or recovered from COVID-19 (not recorded which). Source material: PBMCs or T cells enriched from blood (not recorded which). The chain combines TRBV7-8 with TRBJ2-7; TRBD2 agrees at 9 bases. CDR3: CASSLARVAGASYEQYF. The CDR3 DNA reads TGTGCCAGCAGCTTAGCGAGGGTAGCGGGGGCCTCCTACGAGCAGTACTTC.